A selection of T cell receptor beta chains follows, all from one sample in a study of siplizumab effects on memory and regulatory T cells. The protocol was immunoSEQ multiplex PCR, while the TCRdb copy is restricted to in-frame clones and leaves out a portion. This table holds tens of thousands of clones, over 75% found once. The sample taken for sequencing was Tregs sorted from blood. These receptors were taken from a human donor in good health. CDR3s include the opening cysteine and the closing phenylalanine or tryptophan. The order of the fields is J gene, D gene, clone size, V gene, CDR3 DNA, CDR3 protein. The D gene is left open where the match is weak. Clone size is not always given. Where it is, it says once, few, many or a class for expanded clones.

j_gene: TRBJ2-2; d_gene: NA; abundance: NA; v_gene: TRBV5-1; CDR3nt: TGCGCCAGCAGCTTGGTTGGGGAGACCGGGGAGCTGTTTTTT; CDR3aa: CASSLVGETGELFF
j_gene: TRBJ2-2; d_gene: NA; abundance: NA; v_gene: TRBV11-3; CDR3nt: TGTGCCAGCAGCGACTATACAGGGAACACCGGGGAGCTGTTTTTT; CDR3aa: CASSDYTGNTGELFF
j_gene: TRBJ2-3; d_gene: NA; abundance: NA; v_gene: TRBV6-1; CDR3nt: TGTGCCAGCAGTGAAGCGCTCGGCAGCACAGATACGCAGTATTTT; CDR3aa: CASSEALGSTDTQYF
j_gene: TRBJ2-3; d_gene: TRBD2; abundance: NA; v_gene: TRBV19; CDR3nt: TGTGCCAGTAGTATCACATTCGCGGGAGTGGGCACAGATACGCAGTATTTT; CDR3aa: CASSITFAGVGTDTQYF
j_gene: TRBJ1-1; d_gene: TRBD1; abundance: NA; v_gene: TRBV6-1; CDR3nt: TGTGCCAGCAGCCGACAGGGGGCGGCGAACACTGAAGCTTTCTTT; CDR3aa: CASSRQGAANTEAFF
j_gene: TRBJ2-1; d_gene: NA; abundance: NA; v_gene: TRBV5-4; CDR3nt: TGTGCCAGCAGCTTGGCCCCCGGCGCAGGGTCCAATGAGCAGTTCTTC; CDR3aa: CASSLAPGAGSNEQFF
j_gene: TRBJ1-1; d_gene: NA; abundance: NA; v_gene: TRBV4-3; CDR3nt: TGCGCCAGCAGCCAAGCGTGGGAAGCTTTCTTT; CDR3aa: CASSQAWEAFF
j_gene: TRBJ2-2; d_gene: NA; abundance: once; v_gene: TRBV15; CDR3nt: TGTGCCTCTCGACTAGGAGGTACCGGGGAGCTGTTTTTT; CDR3aa: CASRLGGTGELFF
j_gene: TRBJ2-3; d_gene: NA; abundance: once; v_gene: TRBV4-2; CDR3nt: TGTGCCAGCAGCCAAGCCCAAGGGCCCCGAGCAGGGAATACGCAGTATTTT; CDR3aa: CASSQAQGPRAGNTQYF
j_gene: TRBJ2-7; d_gene: NA; abundance: NA; v_gene: TRBV29-1; CDR3nt: TGCAGCGTCGGGGGTCTAGGGGGCTCCTACGAGCAGTACTTC; CDR3aa: CSVGGLGGSYEQYF
j_gene: TRBJ1-1; d_gene: TRBD1; abundance: NA; v_gene: TRBV6-5; CDR3nt: TGTGCCTCCCGTGGGGACAGGGCGGTGAACACTGAAGCTTTCTTT; CDR3aa: CASRGDRAVNTEAFF
j_gene: TRBJ1-1; d_gene: NA; abundance: few; v_gene: TRBV25-1; CDR3nt: TGTGCCAGCAAGATCTCCGGTTCGAACACTGAAGCTTTCTTT; CDR3aa: CASKISGSNTEAFF
j_gene: TRBJ2-2; d_gene: TRBD1; abundance: NA; v_gene: TRBV7-3; CDR3nt: TGTGCCAGCAGCTTACCCCCCGGGACAGGGGACACCGGGGAGCTGTTTTTT; CDR3aa: CASSLPPGTGDTGELFF
j_gene: TRBJ1-1; d_gene: NA; abundance: NA; v_gene: TRBV20-1; CDR3nt: TGCAGTGCAGGTGACACTGAAGCTTTCTTT; CDR3aa: CSAGDTEAFF
j_gene: TRBJ1-5; d_gene: TRBD1; abundance: few; v_gene: TRBV19; CDR3nt: TGTGCCAGTAGTACACAACCGGGACAGGGTGTTGGTCAGCCCCAGCATTTT; CDR3aa: CASSTQPGQGVGQPQHF
j_gene: TRBJ2-7; d_gene: TRBD2; abundance: NA; v_gene: TRBV30; CDR3nt: TGTGCCTGGGGGCTAGCGGGCTACGAGCAGTACTTC; CDR3aa: CAWGLAGYEQYF
j_gene: TRBJ1-5; d_gene: NA; abundance: NA; v_gene: TRBV19; CDR3nt: TGTGCCAGTAGTATCTGGCAGGGAGATCAGCCCCAGCATTTT; CDR3aa: CASSIWQGDQPQHF
j_gene: TRBJ2-2; d_gene: NA; abundance: NA; v_gene: TRBV6-5; CDR3nt: TGTGCCAGCAGGAGGACTGACACCGGGGAGCTGTTTTTT; CDR3aa: CASRRTDTGELFF
j_gene: TRBJ2-3; d_gene: NA; abundance: NA; v_gene: TRBV6-5; CDR3nt: TGTGCCAGCAGTTTCCGGGCAGCCAACACAGATACGCAGTATTTT; CDR3aa: CASSFRAANTDTQYF
j_gene: TRBJ2-7; d_gene: TRBD1; abundance: NA; v_gene: TRBV5-1; CDR3nt: TGCGCCAGCAACACCGGGACAGACTACGAGCAGTACTTC; CDR3aa: CASNTGTDYEQYF
j_gene: TRBJ1-5; d_gene: NA; abundance: NA; v_gene: TRBV5-1; CDR3nt: TGCGCCAGCAGCTTGGAGGGCATCAATCAGCCCCAGCATTTT; CDR3aa: CASSLEGINQPQHF
j_gene: TRBJ2-7; d_gene: NA; abundance: NA; v_gene: TRBV19; CDR3nt: TGTGCCACAAAAAGGCGGGGGGACAGGTACGAGCAGTACTTC; CDR3aa: CATKRRGDRYEQYF
j_gene: TRBJ2-1; d_gene: NA; abundance: NA; v_gene: TRBV30; CDR3nt: TGTGCCTGGACCCGGGACAATGACAATGAGCAGTTCTTC; CDR3aa: CAWTRDNDNEQFF
j_gene: TRBJ2-1; d_gene: NA; abundance: NA; v_gene: TRBV5-4; CDR3nt: TGTGCCAGCAGCCACGGGAGTTACAATGAGCAGTTCTTC; CDR3aa: CASSHGSYNEQFF
j_gene: TRBJ1-2; d_gene: NA; abundance: once; v_gene: TRBV19; CDR3nt: TGTGCCTCACAACTCACAGGACGCGTCGGTGGCTACACCTTC; CDR3aa: CASQLTGRVGGYTF